The clone carrying this TCR beta chain was counted once. The data derive from a study of blood T cell repertoires in COVID-19. Those enrolled, adults aged about 18 to 89 years, came from 24 US areas. Within 2 weeks before study entry, exposed participants met a COVID-19 case. Between the trimmed V and J ends, which lost 1 base and 12 bases, there was a span of 10 bases. The CDR3 is made up of 12 amino acids. The germline V gene encodes CDR1 SGHDN and CDR2 FVKESK. Here immunoSEQ multiplex PCR was the method, and the copy in TCRdb shows in-frame clones only, minus some. This sample has about 350,000 clones, with almost 90% found just once.

The chain recombines TRBV14 with TRBJ2-1; tentatively, D is TRBD2 (6 bases). The specimen was PBMCs or T cells enriched from blood (not recorded which). The TCR was taken from a woman under 40 who had been exposed to COVID-19. CDR3 in DNA: TGTGCCAGCAGCCAAGTTCTAGCGCCGCAGTTCTTC. Amino acid sequence: CASSQVLAPQFF.